This T cell receptor (beta chain) was identified during a study of control samples from healthy donors and cancer patients. Germline-derived CDR1 and CDR2 are MDHEN and SYDVKM. The V end lost 5 bases, the J end lost 9 bases, and 10 bases lay between the germline ends. This CDR3 contains 12 residues. Profiled with immunoSEQ multiplex PCR; TCRdb holds only in-frame clones, not every one. The sample yields fewer than 200,000 clones, over 90% seen once. The rearrangement uses TRBV28 and TRBJ2-2; D is unclear. Sequencing was performed on blood. This clonotype originated in a woman younger than 45 in good health. For the CDR3, the DNA is TGTGCCAGCAGTCAAATATCCCGGGAGCTGTTTTTT. This translates into CASSQISRELFF.